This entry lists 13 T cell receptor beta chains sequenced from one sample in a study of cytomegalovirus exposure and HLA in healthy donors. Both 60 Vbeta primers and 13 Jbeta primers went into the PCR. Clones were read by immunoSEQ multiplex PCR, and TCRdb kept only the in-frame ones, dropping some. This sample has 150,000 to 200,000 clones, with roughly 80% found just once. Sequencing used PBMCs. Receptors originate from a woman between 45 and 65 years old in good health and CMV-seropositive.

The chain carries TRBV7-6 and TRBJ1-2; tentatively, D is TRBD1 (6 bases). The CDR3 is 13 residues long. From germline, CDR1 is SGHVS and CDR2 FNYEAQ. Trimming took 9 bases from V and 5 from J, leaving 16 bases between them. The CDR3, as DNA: TGTGCCAGTCGGGGGGCAGGACCTTATGGCTACACCTTC. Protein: CASRGAGPYGYTF.

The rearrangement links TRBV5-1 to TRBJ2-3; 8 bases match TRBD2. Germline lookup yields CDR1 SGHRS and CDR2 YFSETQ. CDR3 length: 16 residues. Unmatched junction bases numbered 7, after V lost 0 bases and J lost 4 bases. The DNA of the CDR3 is TGCGCCAGCAGCTTGGGTGCGGGGGGCCCCCCAGATACGCAGTATTTT. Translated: CASSLGAGGPPDTQYF.

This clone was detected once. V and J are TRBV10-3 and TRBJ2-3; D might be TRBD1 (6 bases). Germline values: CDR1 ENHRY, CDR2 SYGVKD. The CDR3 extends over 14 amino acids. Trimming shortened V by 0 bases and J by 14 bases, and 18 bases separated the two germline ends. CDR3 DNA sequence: TGTGCCATCAGTGAGTCAGTTAAGGGGGATCCGCCGTATTTT. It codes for CAISESVKGDPPYF.

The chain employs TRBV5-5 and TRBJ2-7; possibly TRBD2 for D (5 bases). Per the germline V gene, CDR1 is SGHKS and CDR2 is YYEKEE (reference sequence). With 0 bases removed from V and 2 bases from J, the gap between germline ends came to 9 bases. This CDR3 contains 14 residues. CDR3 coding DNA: TGTGCCAGCAGCTTGGCCAGAGGGACCTACGAGCAGTACTTC. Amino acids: CASSLARGTYEQYF. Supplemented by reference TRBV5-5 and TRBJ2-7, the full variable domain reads DAGVTQSPTHLIKTRGQQVTLRCSPISGHKSVSWYQQVLGQGPQFIFQYYEKEERGRGNFPDRFSARQFPNYSSELNVNALLLGDSALYLCASSLARGTYEQYFGPGTRLTVT.

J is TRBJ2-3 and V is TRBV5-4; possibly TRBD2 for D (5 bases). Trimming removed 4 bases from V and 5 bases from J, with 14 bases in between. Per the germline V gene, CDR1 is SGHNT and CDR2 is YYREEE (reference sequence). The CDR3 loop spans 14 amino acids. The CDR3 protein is CASSPKGRGDTQYF. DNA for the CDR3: TGTGCCAGCAGCCCGAAGGGCCGGGGAGATACGCAGTATTTT.

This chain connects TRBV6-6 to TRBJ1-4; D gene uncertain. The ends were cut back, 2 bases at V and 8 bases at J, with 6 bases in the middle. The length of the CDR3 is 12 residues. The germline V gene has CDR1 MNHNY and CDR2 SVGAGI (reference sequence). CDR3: CASSYVSEKLFF. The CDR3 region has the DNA TGTGCCAGCAGTTACGTATCCGAAAAACTGTTTTTT.

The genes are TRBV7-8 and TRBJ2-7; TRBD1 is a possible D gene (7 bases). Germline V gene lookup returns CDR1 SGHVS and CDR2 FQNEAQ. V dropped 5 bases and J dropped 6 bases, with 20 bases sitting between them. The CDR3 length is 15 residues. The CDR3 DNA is TGTGCCAGCAGCCCTACTCCGACAGGGCGGGGCGAGCAGTACTTC. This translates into CASSPTPTGRGEQYF.

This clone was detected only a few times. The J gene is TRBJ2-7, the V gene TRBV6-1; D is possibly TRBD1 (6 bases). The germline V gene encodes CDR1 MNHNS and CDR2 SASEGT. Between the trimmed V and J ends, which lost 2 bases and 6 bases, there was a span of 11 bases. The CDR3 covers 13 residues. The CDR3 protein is CASSERTVGEQYF. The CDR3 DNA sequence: TGTGCCAGCAGTGAAAGGACAGTGGGCGAGCAGTACTTC.

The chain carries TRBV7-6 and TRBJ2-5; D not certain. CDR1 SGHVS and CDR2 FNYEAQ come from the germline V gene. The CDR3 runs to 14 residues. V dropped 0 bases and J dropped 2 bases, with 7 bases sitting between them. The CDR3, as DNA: TGTGCCAGCAGCTTAGCTTCTCTACAAGAGACCCAGTACTTC. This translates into CASSLASLQETQYF.

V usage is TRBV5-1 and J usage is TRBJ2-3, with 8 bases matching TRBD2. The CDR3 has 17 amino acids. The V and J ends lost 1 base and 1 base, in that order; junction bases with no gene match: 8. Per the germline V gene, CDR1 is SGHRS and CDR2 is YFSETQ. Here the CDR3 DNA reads TGCGCCAGCAGCTTGAACCCAGCGGGAGTTGGCACAGATACGCAGTATTTT. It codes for CASSLNPAGVGTDTQYF.

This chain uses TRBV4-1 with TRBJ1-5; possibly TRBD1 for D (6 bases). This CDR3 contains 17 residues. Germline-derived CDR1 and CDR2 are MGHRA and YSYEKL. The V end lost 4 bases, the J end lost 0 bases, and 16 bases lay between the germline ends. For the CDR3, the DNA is TGCGCCAGCAGCCTGACAGGCATGTCGGATAGCAATCAGCCCCAGCATTTT. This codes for CASSLTGMSDSNQPQHF.

Written as DNA, the CDR3 is TGTGCCAGCAGCGTAGTGGGGGGGGCCCAAGAGACCCAGTACTTC. It specifies CASSVVGGAQETQYF. This chain links TRBV9 with TRBJ2-5; possibly TRBD2 for D (7 bases). The CDR3 sequence is 15 residues long. The V and J ends lost 0 bases and 1 base respectively, with 10 bases between them. The germline V gene encodes CDR1 SGDLS and CDR2 YYNGEE. Filled out from reference TRBV9 and TRBJ2-5, the complete variable domain reads DSGVTQTPKHLITATGQRVTLRCSPRSGDLSVYWYQQSLDQGLQFLIQYYNGEERAKGNILERFSAQQFPDLHSELNLSSLELGDSALYFCASSVVGGAQETQYFGPGTRLLVL.

The CDR3 here is CASSELGSLTDTQYF. The CDR3 bases are TGCGCCAGCAGTGAGTTGGGCTCCCTCACAGATACGCAGTATTTT. The rearrangement uses TRBV10-2 and TRBJ2-3; D is unclear. CDR1 and CDR2 (germline): WSHSY, SAAADI. This CDR3 spans 15 amino acids. Deletions cut 1 base from V and 2 bases from J, with 10 bases between.